The present T cell receptor beta chain was sequenced within a study of blood T cell repertoires in COVID-19. Study background: Nucleic acid was either cDNA or gDNA, and it came from T cells, B-cell-depleted T cells, or PBMCs.

A PCR-confirmed or clinician-diagnosed COVID-19 case had contacted exposed participants within 2 weeks of entry. Here immunoSEQ multiplex PCR was the method, and the copy in TCRdb shows in-frame clones only, minus some. The table lists nearly 250,000 clones, 85% to 90% of them singletons. CDR1 is SGHRS and CDR2 is YFSETQ in the germline V gene. With 2 bases removed from V and 1 base from J, the gap between germline ends came to 6 bases. This CDR3 spans 13 amino acids. This receptor was taken from a man aged 50-59 years who had been exposed to COVID-19. The chain recombines TRBV5-1 with TRBJ2-5; unclear D gene. Sequencing used PBMCs or T cells enriched from blood (not recorded which). CDR3 in DNA: TGCGCCAGCAGCTTCCGGGTCCAAGAGACCCAGTACTTC. Protein product: CASSFRVQETQYF.